The TCR beta chain described here comes from a study of blood T cell repertoires in COVID-19. From germline, CDR1 is KGHSH and CDR2 LQKENI. The V end was cut by 5 bases, the J end by 2 bases, with 13 bases between. The CDR3 has 15 residues. Method: immunoSEQ multiplex PCR; TCRdb's copy keeps in-frame clones and lacks some. The sample lists under 250,000 clones, roughly nine tenths seen once, with under 7% in the top ten. The sample was peripheral blood. The chain employs TRBV18 and TRBJ1-5, with D possibly being TRBD1 (6 bases). The source is a man in his sixties who had recovered from COVID-19. CDR3 DNA sequence: TGTGCCAGCTCAGACAGGCCGGCCGGCAATCAGCCCCAGCATTTT. Encoded protein: CASSDRPAGNQPQHF.